This TCR beta chain was identified in a study of cytotoxic CD8 clonotypes in ibrutinib-treated CLL. About the study: Response sampling took place at median around 13 months of treatment, range 6 to 36.

Germline CDR1 is SEHNR and CDR2 is FQNEAQ (reference sequence). V shed 1 base and J shed 10 bases, with 8 bases lying between them. The CDR3 loop spans 12 amino acids. Sequencing was designed to attain a depth spanning 1 in 200,000 to 1 in 1 million T cells. Generated by immunoSEQ multiplex PCR, the TCRdb table keeps only in-frame clones and is missing some. The sample lists approximately 350,000 clones; over 60% were seen once. The sequence was collected from a human donor with chronic lymphocytic leukemia. The sample was PBMCs, taken after 36 months of ibrutinib treatment. The chain combines TRBV7-9 with TRBJ2-1, with D maybe TRBD1 (6 bases). This chain's CDR3 is CASSLGDIEQFF. The CDR3 region has the DNA TGTGCCAGCAGCTTAGGGGACATCGAGCAGTTCTTC.